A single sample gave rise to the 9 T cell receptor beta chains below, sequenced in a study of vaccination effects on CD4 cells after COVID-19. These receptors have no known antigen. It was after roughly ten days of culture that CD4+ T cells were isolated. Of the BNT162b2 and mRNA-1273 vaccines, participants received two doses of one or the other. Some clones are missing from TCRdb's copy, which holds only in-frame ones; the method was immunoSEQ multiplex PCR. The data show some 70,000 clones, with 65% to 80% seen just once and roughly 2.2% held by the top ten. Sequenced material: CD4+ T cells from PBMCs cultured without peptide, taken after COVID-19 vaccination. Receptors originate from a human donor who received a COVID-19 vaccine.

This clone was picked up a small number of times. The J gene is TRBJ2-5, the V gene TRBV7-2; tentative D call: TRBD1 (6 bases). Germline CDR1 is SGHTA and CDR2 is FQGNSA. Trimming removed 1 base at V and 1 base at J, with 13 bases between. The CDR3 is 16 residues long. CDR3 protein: CASSLGTVRGQETQYF. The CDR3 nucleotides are TGTGCCAGCAGCTTAGGGACAGTGAGGGGCCAAGAGACCCAGTACTTC.

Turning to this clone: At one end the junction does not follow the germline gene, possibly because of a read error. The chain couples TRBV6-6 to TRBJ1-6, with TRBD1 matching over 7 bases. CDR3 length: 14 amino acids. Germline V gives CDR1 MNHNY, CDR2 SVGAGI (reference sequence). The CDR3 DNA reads TGTGCCAGCAGTAACCAGGGGGATAAGTCACCCCTCCACTTT. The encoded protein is CASSNQGDKSPLHF.

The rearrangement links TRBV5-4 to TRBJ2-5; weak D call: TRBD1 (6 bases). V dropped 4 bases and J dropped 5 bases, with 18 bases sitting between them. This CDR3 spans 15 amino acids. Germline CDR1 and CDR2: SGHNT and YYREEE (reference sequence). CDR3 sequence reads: CASSPNRELWETQYF. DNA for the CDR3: TGTGCCAGCAGCCCTAACAGGGAACTTTGGGAGACCCAGTACTTC.

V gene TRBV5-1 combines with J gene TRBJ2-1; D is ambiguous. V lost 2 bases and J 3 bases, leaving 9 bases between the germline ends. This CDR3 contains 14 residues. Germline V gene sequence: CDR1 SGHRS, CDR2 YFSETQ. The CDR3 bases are TGCGCCAGCAGCTTAGGGCAGTACTACAATGAGCAGTTCTTC. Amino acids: CASSLGQYYNEQFF.

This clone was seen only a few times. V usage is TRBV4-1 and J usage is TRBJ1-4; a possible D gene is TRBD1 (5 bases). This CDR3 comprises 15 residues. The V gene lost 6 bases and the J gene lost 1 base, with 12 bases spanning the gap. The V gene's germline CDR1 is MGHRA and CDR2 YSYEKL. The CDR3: CASRQARRTNEKLFF. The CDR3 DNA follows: TGCGCCAGCAGACAGGCCCGGAGAACTAATGAAAAACTGTTTTTT.

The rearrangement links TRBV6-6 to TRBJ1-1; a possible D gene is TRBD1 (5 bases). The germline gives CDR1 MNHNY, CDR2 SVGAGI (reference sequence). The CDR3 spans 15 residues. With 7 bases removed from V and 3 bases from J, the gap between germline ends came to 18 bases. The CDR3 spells CASTSTLGVDTEAFF. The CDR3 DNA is TGTGCCAGCACTTCCACCCTAGGGGTGGACACTGAAGCTTTCTTT.

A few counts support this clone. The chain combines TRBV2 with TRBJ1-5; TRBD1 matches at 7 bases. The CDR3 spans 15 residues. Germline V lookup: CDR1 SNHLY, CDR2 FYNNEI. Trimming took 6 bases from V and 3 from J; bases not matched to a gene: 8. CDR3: CASRATGSANQPQHF. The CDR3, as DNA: TGTGCCAGCAGAGCGACAGGGAGCGCCAATCAGCCCCAGCATTTT.

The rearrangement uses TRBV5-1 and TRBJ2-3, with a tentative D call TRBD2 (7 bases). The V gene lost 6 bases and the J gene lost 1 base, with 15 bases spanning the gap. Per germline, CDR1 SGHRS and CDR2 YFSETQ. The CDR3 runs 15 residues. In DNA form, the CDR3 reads TGCGCCAGCAACTTTGCGGGGGCGGGCACAGATACGCAGTATTTT. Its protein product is CASNFAGAGTDTQYF.

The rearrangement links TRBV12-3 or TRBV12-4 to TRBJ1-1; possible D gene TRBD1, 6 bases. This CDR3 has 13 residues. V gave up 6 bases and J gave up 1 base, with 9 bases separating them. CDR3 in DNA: TGTGCCAGCAGACGACAGGCGAACACTGAAGCTTTCTTT. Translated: CASRRQANTEAFF.